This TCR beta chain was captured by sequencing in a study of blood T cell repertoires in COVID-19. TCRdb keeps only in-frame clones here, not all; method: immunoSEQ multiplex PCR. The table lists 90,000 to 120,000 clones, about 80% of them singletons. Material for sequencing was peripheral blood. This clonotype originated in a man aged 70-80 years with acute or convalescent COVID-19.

Written as DNA, the CDR3 is TGTGCCAGCAGCATATGGACAGGGGCTGGTGAGACCCAGTACTTC. Translation gives CASSIWTGAGETQYF. V is TRBV7-2 and J is TRBJ2-5; the match to TRBD1 covers 9 bases. Germline trimming cut 5 bases from V and 5 bases from J; bases unmatched to any gene: 9. Germline V CDR1 and CDR2: SGHTA, FQGNSA. This CDR3 is built from 15 residues.